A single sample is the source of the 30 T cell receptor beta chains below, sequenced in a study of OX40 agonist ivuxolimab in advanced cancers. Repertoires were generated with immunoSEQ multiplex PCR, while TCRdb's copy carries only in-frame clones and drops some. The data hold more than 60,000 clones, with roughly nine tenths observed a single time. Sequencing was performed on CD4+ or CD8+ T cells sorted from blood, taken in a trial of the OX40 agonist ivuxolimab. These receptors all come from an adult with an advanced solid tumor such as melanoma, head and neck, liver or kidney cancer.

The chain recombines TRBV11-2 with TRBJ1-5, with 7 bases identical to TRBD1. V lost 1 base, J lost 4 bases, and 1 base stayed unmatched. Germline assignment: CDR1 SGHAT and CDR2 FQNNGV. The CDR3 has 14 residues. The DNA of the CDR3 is TGTGCCAGCAGCTTAGGACAGGGAAATCAGCCCCAGCATTTT. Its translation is CASSLGQGNQPQHF. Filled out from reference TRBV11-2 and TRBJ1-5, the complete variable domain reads EAGVAQSPRYKIIEKRQSVAFWCNPISGHATLYWYQQILGQGPKLLIQFQNNGVVDDSQLPKDRFSAERLKGVDSTLKIQPAKLEDSAVYLCASSLGQGNQPQHFGDGTRLSIL.

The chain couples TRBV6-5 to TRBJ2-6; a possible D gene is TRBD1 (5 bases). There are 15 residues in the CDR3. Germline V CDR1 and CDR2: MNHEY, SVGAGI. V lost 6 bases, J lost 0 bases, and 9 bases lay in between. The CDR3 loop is CASRQESSGANVLTF. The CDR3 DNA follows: TGTGCCAGCAGACAGGAAAGCTCTGGGGCCAACGTCCTGACTTTC.

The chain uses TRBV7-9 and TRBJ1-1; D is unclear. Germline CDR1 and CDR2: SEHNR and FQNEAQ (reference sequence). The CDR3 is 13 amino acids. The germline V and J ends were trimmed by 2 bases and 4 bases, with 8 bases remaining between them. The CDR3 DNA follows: TGTGCCAGCAGCTTAATGCGGGGCACTGAAGCTTTCTTT. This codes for CASSLMRGTEAFF.

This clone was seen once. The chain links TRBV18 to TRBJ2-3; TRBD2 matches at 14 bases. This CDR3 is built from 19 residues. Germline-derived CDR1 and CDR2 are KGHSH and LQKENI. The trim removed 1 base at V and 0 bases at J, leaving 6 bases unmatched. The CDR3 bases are TGTGCCAGCTCACCACTAAGGACTAGCGGGGGGACTAGCACAGATACGCAGTATTTT. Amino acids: CASSPLRTSGGTSTDTQYF.

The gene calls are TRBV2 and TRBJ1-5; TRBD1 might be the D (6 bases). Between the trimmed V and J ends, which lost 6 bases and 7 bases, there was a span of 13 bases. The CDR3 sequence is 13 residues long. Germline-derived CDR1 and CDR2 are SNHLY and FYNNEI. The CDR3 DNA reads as TGTGCCAGCAGCCTACAGGGATCGCAGCCCCAGCATTTT. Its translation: CASSLQGSQPQHF. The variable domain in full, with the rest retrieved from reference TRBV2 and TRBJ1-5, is EPEVTQTPSHQVTQMGQEVILRCVPISNHLYFYWYRQILGQKVEFLVSFYNNEISEKSEIFDDQFSVERPDGSNFTLKIRSTKLEDSAMYFCASSLQGSQPQHFGDGTRLSIL.

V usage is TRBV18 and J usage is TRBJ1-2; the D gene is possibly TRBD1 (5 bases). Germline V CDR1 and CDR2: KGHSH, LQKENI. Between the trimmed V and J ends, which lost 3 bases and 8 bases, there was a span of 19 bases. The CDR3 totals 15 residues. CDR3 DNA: TGTGCCAGCTCACCCCGAGAGAAGGGGTATGGGGGCTACACCTTC. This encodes CASSPREKGYGGYTF.

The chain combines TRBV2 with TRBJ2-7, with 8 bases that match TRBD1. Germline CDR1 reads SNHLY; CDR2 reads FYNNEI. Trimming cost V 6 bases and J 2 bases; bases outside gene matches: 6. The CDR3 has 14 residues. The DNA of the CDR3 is TGTGCCAGCAGAAGACAGGGGACTGCCTACGAGCAGTACTTC. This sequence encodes CASRRQGTAYEQYF.

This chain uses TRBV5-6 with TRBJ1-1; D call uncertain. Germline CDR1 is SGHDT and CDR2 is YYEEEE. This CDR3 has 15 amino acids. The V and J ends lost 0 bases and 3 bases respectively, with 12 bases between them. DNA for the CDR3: TGTGCCAGCAGCTTGGAAGGAATTTTTTACACTGAAGCTTTCTTT. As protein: CASSLEGIFYTEAFF.

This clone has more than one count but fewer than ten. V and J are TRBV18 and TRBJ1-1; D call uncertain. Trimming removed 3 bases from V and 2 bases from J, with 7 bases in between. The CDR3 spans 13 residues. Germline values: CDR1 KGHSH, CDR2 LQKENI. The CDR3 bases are TGTGCCAGCTCACCGCTGGGTAACACTGAAGCTTTCTTT. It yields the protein CASSPLGNTEAFF. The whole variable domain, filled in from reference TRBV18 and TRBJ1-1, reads NAGVMQNPRHLVRRRGQEARLRCSPMKGHSHVYWYRQLPEEGLKFMVYLQKENIIDESGMPKERFSAEFPKEGPSILRIQQVVRGDSAAYFCASSPLGNTEAFFGQGTRLTVV.

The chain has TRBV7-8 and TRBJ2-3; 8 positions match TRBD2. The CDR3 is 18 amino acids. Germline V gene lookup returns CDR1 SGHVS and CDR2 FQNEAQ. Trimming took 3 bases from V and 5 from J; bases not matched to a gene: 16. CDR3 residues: CASSFGIGRGGLGDTQYF. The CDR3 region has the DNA TGTGCCAGCAGCTTTGGGATCGGTCGCGGGGGGCTAGGAGATACGCAGTATTTT.

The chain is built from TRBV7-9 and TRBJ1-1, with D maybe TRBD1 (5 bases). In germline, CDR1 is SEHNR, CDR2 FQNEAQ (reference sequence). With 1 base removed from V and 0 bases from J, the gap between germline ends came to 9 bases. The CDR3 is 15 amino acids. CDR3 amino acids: CASSLVGAVNTEAFF. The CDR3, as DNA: TGTGCCAGCAGCTTAGTAGGGGCCGTGAACACTGAAGCTTTCTTT.

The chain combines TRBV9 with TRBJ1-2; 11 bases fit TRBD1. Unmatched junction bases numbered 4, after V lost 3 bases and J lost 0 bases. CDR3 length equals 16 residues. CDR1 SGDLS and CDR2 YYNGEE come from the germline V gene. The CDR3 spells CASSGRDRGSNYGYTF. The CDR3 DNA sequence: TGTGCCAGCAGCGGCCGGGACAGGGGGTCTAACTATGGCTACACCTTC.

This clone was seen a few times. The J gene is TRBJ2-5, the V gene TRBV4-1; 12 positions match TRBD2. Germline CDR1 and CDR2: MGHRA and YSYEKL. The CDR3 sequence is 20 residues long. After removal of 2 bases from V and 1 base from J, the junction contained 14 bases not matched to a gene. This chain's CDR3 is CASSQLFSGTSGRIQETQYF. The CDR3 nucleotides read TGCGCCAGCAGCCAACTCTTCTCCGGGACTAGCGGGCGGATCCAAGAGACCCAGTACTTC.

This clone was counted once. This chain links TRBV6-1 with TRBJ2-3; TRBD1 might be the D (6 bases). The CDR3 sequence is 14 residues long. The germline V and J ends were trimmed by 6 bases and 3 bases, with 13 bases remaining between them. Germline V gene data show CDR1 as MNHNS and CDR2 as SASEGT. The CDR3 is CASRRQGRTDTQYF. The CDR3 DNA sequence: TGTGCCAGCAGGCGGCAGGGGCGGACAGATACGCAGTATTTT.

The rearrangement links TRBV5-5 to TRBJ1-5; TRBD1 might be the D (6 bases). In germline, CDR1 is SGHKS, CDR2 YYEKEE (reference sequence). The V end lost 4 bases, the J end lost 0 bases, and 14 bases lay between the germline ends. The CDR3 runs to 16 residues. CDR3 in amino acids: CASSGGHPLSNQPQHF. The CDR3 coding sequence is TGTGCCAGCAGCGGGGGACACCCACTTAGCAATCAGCCCCAGCATTTT.

The CDR3 spells CASSLSTDTQYF. CDR3 sequence (DNA): TGTGCCAGCAGTTTGAGCACAGATACGCAGTATTTT. The V call is TRBV2, the J call TRBJ2-3; D not resolved. Germline CDR1 and CDR2: SNHLY and FYNNEI. This CDR3 has 12 residues. V dropped 5 bases and J dropped 0 bases, with 3 bases sitting between them.

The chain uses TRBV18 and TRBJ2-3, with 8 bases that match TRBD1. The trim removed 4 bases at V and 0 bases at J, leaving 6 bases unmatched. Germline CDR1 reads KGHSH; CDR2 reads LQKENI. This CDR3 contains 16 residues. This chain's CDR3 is CASSRTTGGSTDTQYF. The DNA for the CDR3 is TGTGCCAGCTCACGGACCACAGGGGGTAGCACAGATACGCAGTATTTT.

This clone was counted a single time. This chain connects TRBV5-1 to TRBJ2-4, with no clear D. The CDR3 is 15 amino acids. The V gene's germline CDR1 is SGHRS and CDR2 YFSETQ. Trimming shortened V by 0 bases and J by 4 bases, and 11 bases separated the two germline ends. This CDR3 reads CASSLGGLGKNIQYF. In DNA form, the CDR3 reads TGCGCCAGCAGCTTGGGAGGCCTGGGGAAAAACATTCAGTACTTC.

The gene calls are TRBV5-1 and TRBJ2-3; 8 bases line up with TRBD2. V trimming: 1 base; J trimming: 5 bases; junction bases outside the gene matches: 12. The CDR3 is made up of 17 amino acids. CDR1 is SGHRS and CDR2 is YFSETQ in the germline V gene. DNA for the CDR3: TGCGCCAGCAGCTTGCGTGCGCTTGGCGGGGGGAGAGATACGCAGTATTTT. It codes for CASSLRALGGGRDTQYF.

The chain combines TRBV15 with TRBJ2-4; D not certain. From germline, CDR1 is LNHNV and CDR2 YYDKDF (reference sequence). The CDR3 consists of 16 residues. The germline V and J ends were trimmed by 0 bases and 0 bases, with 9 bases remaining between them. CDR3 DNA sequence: TGTGCCACCAGCAGAGAAGGGTACCTAGCCAAAAACATTCAGTACTTC. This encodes CATSREGYLAKNIQYF.

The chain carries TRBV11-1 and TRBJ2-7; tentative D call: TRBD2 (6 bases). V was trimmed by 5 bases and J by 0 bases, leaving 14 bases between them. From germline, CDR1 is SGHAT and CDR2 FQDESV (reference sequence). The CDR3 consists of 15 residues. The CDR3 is CASSRGGSSSYEQYF. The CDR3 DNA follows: TGTGCCAGCAGCCGTGGGGGGTCGTCCTCCTACGAGCAGTACTTC.

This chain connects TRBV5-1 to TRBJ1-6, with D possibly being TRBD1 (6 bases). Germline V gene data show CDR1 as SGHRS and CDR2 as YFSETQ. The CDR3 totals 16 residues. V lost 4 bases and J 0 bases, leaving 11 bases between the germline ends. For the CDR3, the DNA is TGCGCCAGCAGCCCGGGACACGGCTCCTATAATTCACCCCTCCACTTT. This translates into CASSPGHGSYNSPLHF.

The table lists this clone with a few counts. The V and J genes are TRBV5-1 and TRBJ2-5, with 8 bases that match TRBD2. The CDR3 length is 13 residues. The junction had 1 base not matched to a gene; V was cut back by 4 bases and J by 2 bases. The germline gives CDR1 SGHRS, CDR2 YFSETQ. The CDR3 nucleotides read TGCGCCAGCAGCACTAGCGGACAAGAGACCCAGTACTTC. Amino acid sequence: CASSTSGQETQYF.

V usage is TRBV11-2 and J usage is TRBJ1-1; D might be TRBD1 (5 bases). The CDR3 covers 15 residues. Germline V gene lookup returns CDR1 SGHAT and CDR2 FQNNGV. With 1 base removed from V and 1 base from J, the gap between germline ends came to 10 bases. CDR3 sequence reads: CASSLGDLRNTEAFF. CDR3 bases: TGTGCCAGCAGCTTAGGGGACCTGAGGAACACTGAAGCTTTCTTT.

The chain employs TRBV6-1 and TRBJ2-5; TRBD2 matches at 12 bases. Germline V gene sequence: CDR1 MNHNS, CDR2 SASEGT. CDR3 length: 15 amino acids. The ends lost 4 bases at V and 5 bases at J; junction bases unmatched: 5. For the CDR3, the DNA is TGTGCCAGCAGTGCCCTAGCGGGGGGGCGGGAGACCCAGTACTTC. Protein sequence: CASSALAGGRETQYF.

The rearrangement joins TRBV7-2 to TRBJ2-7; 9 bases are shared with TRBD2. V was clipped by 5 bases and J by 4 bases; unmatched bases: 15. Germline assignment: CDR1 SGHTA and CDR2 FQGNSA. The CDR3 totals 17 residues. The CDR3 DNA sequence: TGTGCCAGCAGCGATTCGCGGGGGGGCAGGGCCCCTTACGAGCAGTACTTC. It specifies CASSDSRGGRAPYEQYF.

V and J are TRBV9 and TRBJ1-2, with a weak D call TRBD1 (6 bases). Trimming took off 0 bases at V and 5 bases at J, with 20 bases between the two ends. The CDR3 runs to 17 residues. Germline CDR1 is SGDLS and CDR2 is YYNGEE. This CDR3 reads CASSVGQGSAGPYGYTF. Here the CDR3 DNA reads TGTGCCAGCAGCGTAGGTCAGGGGAGTGCTGGGCCATATGGCTACACCTTC.

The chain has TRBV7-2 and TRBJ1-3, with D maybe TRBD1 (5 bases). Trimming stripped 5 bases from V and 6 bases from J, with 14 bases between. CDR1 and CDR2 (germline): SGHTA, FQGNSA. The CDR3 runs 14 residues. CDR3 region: CASSPGTRQNTIYF. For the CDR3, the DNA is TGTGCCAGCAGCCCCGGGACGAGACAAAACACCATATATTTT.

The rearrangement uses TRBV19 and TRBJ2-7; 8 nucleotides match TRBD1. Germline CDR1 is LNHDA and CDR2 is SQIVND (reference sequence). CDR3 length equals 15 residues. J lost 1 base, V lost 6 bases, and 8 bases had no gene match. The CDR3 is CASSYTTGGSYEQYF. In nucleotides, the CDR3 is TGTGCCAGTAGCTATACTACAGGGGGATCCTACGAGCAGTACTTC. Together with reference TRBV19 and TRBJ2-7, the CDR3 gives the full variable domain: DGGITQSPKYLFRKEGQNVTLSCEQNLNHDAMYWYRQDPGQGLRLIYYSQIVNDFQKGDIAEGYSVSREKKESFPLTVTSAQKNPTAFYLCASSYTTGGSYEQYFGPGTRLTVT.

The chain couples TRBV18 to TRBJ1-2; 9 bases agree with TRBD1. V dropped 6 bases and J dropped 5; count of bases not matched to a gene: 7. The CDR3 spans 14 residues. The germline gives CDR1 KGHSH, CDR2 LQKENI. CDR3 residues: CASSHPGTGYGYTF. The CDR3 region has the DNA TGTGCCAGCTCGCACCCCGGGACAGGGTATGGCTACACCTTC.